The rows below give T cell receptor beta chains drawn from one sample of a study of T cell repertoires in cytomegalovirus infection. TCRdb redid the calling of the reads with MiXCR, one entry per CDR3 protein. Counted here are roughly 720,000 distinct CDR3 sequences, roughly 35% occurring once; the ten biggest clones make up 2.8%. Sequenced input: PBMCs. The receptors stem from a human donor in good health (CMV status not recorded). Some clones in this sample may be carry-over from other donors' samples. The CDR3 runs from the conserved cysteine through the conserved F or W. D genes are given only for firm matches. The size entry is marked missing in some rows and otherwise reads once, few, many or a size class.

V gene	clone size	D gene	J gene	CDR3 protein	CDR3 DNA
TRBV12-3/TRBV12-4	-	-	TRBJ1-2	CASSPNRAFYGYTF	TGTGCCAGCAGCCCCAACAGGGCCTTCTATGGCTACACCTTC
TRBV7-2	many	TRBD1	TRBJ1-5	CASSRDRTQPQHF	TGTGCCAGCAGCCGGGACAGAACGCAGCCCCAGCATTTT
TRBV5-1	-	-	TRBJ1-1	CASSRERGTEAFF	TGCGCCAGCAGCCGAGAGAGGGGCACTGAAGCTTTCTTT
TRBV27	-	-	TRBJ2-7	CASSIRLGDHEQYF	TGTGCCAGCAGCATACGACTAGGGGACCACGAGCAGTACTTC
TRBV30	-	TRBD1	TRBJ1-5	CAWSTGQGMFQPQHF	TGTGCCTGGAGTACAGGACAGGGGATGTTTCAGCCCCAGCATTTT
TRBV5-1	-	-	TRBJ2-3	CASSWDFGSDDTQYF	TGCGCCAGCAGCTGGGACTTCGGCTCCGATGATACGCAGTATTTT
TRBV5-6	-	-	TRBJ2-3	CASSLQGIDTQYF	TGTGCCAGCAGCTTGCAGGGAATAGATACGCAGTATTTT
TRBV19	few	-	TRBJ1-1	CASPRGDGDTEAFF	TGTGCCAGTCCTAGGGGGGACGGGGACACTGAAGCTTTCTTT
TRBV10-3	few	TRBD1	TRBJ2-4	CAVQGAGKNIQYF	TGTGCCGTCCAGGGGGCCGGCAAAAACATTCAGTACTTC
TRBV24-1	-	-	TRBJ2-1	CATSASGRTELNEKVF	TGTGCCACCAGTGCTTCCGGACGGACGGAACTCAATGAGAAGGTCTTC
TRBV24-1	few	TRBD1	TRBJ2-7	CATSDTGTAYEQYF	TGTGCCACCAGTGACACCGGGACAGCCTACGAGCAGTACTTC
TRBV19	-	TRBD1	TRBJ1-1	CASKSGGIGNQSFF	TGTGCCAGTAAGTCAGGGGGTATTGGTAACCAATCTTTCTTT
TRBV10-3	-	-	TRBJ2-2	CAIRPSTGELFF	TGTGCCATCAGACCGAGCACCGGGGAGCTGTTTTTT
TRBV28	-	-	TRBJ1-1	CASSFGGSNTEAFF	TGTGCCAGCAGTTTTGGGGGTTCGAACACTGAAGCTTTCTTT
TRBV12-3/TRBV12-4	few	TRBD1	TRBJ1-1	CASRPRGQGNTEAFF	TGTGCCAGCAGACCCAGGGGACAGGGAAACACTGAAGCTTTCTTT
TRBV7-2	many	-	TRBJ2-3	CASSLDYKPSGLEGQYF	TGTGCCAGCAGCTTAGACTATAAACCTTCGGGACTCGAAGGGCAGTATTTT
TRBV19	many	-	TRBJ1-2	CASSIESELRRYGYTF	TGTGCCAGTAGTATTGAGTCGGAATTACGTCGCTATGGCTACACCTTC
TRBV12-3/TRBV12-4	-	-	TRBJ1-1	CASSREAGRQTEAFF	TGTGCCAGCAGCCGGGAGGCAGGGCGACAAACTGAAGCTTTCTTT
TRBV24-1	-	TRBD2	TRBJ2-5	CATSDSGLAGGQVTQYF	TGTGCCACCAGTGATTCAGGACTAGCGGGAGGGCAGGTGACCCAGTACTTC
TRBV5-6	many	-	TRBJ2-3	CASSLYWSSRTDTQYF	TGTGCCAGCAGCTTGTACTGGAGTTCCCGCACAGATACGCAGTATTTT
TRBV3-1	-	TRBD1	TRBJ2-7	CASSQVDRGYEQYF	TGTGCCAGCAGCCAAGTGGACAGGGGATACGAGCAGTACTTC
TRBV4-2	few	-	TRBJ2-3	CASSQDPPQDTQYF	TGTGCCAGCAGCCAAGATCCGCCGCAAGATACGCAGTATTTT
TRBV6-1	-	-	TRBJ2-7	CASSAKGFYEQYF	TGTGCCAGCAGTGCCAAGGGTTTCTACGAGCAGTACTTC
TRBV28	-	TRBD1	TRBJ2-7	CASSFAGGLHEQYF	TGTGCCAGCAGCTTTGCAGGGGGTCTCCACGAGCAGTACTTC
TRBV28	once	-	TRBJ2-1	CASSLYPTGNEQFF	TGTGCCAGCAGTTTATACCCCACAGGTAATGAGCAGTTCTTC
TRBV7-6	-	-	TRBJ2-1	CASSLELGYGNEQFF	TGTGCCAGCAGCTTAGAGCTCGGCTACGGCAATGAGCAGTTCTTC
TRBV10-3	-	TRBD2	TRBJ2-3	CAITPGGSTDTQYF	TGTGCCATCACCCCGGGAGGGAGCACAGATACGCAGTATTTT
TRBV28	few	-	TRBJ1-1	CASSLLSGTFGAFF	TGTGCCAGCAGTTTACTCTCCGGGACATTCGGAGCTTTCTTT